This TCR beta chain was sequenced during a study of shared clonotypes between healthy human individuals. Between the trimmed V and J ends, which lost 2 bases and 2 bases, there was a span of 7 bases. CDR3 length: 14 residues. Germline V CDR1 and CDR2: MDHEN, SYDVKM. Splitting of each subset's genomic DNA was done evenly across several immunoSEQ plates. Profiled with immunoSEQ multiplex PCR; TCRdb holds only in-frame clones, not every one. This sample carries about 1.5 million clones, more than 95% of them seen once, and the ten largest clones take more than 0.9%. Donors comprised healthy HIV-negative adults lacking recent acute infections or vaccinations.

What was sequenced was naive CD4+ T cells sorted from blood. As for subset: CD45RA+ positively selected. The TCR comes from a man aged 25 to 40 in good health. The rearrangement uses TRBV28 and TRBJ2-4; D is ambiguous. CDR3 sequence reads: CASSLSLPKNIQYF. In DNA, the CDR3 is TGTGCCAGCAGTTTAAGCTTACCCAAAAACATTCAGTACTTC.